Sequencing of this T cell receptor (beta chain) was carried out in a study of blood T cell repertoires in COVID-19. Sequencing was performed with immunoSEQ multiplex PCR; in TCRdb, only in-frame clones are kept and a portion is missing. This sample carries roughly 69,000 clones, 88% of them seen once, and the ten largest clones take approximately 4.7%. V dropped 3 bases and J dropped 5; count of bases not matched to a gene: 6. The germline CDR1 and CDR2 sequences are SGHNT and YYREEE (reference sequence). The CDR3 is 14 amino acids. The receptor was derived from a human donor in a cohort sampled during active COVID-19. The specimen was peripheral blood. The chain couples TRBV5-4 to TRBJ1-2; 8 bases are a match to TRBD1. The chain's CDR3 is CASSSGQAVYGYTF. CDR3 bases: TGTGCCAGCAGCTCGGGACAGGCCGTATATGGCTACACCTTC. Based on the CDR3 plus reference TRBV5-4 and TRBJ1-2, the full variable domain is ETGVTQSPTHLIKTRGQQVTLRCSSQSGHNTVSWYQQALGQGPQFIFQYYREEENGRGNFPPRFSGLQFPNYSSELNVNALELDDSALYLCASSSGQAVYGYTFGSGTRLTVV.